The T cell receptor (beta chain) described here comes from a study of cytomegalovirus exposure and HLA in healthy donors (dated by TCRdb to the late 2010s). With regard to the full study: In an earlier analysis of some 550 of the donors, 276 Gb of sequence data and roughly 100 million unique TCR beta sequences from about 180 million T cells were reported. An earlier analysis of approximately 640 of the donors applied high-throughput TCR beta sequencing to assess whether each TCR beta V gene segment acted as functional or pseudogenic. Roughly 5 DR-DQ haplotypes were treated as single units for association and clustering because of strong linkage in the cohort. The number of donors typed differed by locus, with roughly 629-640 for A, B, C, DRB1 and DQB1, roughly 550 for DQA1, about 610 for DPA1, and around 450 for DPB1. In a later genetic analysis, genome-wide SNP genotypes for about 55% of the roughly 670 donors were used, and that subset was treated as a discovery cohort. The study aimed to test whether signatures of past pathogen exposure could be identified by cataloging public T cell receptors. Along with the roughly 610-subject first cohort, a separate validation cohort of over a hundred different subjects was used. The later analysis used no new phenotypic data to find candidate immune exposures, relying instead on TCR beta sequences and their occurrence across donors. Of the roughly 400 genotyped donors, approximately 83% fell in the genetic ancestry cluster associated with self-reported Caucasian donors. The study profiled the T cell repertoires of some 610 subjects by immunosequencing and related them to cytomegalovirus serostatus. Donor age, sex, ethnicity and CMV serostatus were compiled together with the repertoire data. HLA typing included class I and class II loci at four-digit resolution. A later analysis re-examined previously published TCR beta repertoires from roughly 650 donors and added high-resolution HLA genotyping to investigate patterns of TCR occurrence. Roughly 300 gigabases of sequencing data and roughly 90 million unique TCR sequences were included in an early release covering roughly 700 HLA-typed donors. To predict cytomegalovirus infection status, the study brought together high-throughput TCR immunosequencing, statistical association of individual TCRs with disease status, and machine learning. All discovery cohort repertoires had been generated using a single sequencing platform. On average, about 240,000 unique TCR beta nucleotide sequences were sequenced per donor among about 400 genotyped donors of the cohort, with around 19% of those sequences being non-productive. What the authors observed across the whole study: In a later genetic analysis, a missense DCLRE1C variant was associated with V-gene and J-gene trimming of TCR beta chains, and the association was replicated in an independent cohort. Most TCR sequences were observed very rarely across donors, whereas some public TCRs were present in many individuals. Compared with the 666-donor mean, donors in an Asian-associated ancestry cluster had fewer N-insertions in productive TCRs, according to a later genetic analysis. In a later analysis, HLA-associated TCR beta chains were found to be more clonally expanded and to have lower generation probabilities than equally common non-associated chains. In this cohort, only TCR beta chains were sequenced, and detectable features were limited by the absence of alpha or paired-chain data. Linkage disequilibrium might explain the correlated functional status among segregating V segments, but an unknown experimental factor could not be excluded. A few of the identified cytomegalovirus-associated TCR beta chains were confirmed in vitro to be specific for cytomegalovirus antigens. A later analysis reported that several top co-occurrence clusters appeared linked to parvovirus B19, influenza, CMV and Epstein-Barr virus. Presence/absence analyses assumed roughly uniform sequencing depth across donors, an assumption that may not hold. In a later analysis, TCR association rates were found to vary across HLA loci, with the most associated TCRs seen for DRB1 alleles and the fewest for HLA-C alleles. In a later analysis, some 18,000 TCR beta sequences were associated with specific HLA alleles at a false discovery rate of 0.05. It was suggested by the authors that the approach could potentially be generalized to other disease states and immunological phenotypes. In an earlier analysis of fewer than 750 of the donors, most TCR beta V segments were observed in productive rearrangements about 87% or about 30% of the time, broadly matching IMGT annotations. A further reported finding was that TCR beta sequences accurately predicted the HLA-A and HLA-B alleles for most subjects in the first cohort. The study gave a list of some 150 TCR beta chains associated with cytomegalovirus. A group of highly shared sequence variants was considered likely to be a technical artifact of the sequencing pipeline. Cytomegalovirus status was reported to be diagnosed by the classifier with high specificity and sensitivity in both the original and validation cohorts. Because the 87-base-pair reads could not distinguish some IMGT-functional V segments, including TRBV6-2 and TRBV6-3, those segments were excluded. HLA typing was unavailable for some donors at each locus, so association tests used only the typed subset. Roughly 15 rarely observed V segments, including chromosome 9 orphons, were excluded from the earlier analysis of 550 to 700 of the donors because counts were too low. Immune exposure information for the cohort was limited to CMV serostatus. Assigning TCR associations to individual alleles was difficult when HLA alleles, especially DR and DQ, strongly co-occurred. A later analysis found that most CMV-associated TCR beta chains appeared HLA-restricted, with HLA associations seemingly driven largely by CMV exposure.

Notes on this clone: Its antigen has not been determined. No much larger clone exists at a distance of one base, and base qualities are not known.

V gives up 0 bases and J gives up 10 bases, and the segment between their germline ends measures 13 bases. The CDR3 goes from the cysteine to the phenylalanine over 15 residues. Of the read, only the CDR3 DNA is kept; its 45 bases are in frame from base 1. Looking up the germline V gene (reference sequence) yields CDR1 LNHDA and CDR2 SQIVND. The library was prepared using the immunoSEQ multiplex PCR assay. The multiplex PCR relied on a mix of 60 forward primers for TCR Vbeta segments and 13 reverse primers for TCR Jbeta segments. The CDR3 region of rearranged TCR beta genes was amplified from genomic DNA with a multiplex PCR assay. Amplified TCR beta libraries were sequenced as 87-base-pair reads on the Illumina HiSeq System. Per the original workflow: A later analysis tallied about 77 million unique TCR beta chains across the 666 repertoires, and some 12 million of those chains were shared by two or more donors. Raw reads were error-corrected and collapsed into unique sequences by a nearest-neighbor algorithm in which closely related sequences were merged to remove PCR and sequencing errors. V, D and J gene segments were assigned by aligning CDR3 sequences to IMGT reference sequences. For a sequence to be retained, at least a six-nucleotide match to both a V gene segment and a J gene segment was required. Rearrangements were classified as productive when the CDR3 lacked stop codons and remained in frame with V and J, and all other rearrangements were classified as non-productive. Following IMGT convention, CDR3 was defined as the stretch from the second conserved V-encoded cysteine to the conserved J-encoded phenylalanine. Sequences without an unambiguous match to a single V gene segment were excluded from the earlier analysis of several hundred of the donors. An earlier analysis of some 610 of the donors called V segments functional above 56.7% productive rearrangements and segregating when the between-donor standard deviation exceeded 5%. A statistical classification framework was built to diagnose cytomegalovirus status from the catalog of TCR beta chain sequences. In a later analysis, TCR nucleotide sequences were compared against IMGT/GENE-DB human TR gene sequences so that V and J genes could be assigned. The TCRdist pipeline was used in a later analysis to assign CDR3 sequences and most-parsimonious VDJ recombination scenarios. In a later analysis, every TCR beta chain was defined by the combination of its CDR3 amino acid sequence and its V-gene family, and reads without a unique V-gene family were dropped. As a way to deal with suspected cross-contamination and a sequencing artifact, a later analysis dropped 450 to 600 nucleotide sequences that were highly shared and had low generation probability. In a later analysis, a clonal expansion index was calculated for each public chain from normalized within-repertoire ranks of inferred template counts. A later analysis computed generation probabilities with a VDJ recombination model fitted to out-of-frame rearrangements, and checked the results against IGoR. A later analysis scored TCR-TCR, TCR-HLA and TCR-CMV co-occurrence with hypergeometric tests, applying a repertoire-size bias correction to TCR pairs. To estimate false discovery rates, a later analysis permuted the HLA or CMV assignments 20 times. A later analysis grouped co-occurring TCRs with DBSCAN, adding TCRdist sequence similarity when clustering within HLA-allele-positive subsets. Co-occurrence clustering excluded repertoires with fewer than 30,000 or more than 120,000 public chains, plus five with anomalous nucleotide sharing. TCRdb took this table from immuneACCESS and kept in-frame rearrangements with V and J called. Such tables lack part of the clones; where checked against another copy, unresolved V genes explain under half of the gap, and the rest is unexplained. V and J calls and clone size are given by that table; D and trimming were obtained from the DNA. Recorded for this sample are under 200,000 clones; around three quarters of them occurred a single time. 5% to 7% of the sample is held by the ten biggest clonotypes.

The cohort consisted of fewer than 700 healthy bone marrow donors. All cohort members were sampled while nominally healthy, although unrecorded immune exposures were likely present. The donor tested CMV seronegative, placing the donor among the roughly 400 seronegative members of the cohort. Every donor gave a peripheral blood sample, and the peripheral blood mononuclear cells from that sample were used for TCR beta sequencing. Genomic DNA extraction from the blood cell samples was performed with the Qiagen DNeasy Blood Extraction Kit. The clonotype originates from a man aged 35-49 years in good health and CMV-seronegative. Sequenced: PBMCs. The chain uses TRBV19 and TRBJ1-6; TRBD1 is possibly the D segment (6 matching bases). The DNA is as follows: TGTGCCAGTAGTATAGATCAGGGGTCGGGGTCACCCCTCCACTTT. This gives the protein CASSIDQGSGSPLHF.